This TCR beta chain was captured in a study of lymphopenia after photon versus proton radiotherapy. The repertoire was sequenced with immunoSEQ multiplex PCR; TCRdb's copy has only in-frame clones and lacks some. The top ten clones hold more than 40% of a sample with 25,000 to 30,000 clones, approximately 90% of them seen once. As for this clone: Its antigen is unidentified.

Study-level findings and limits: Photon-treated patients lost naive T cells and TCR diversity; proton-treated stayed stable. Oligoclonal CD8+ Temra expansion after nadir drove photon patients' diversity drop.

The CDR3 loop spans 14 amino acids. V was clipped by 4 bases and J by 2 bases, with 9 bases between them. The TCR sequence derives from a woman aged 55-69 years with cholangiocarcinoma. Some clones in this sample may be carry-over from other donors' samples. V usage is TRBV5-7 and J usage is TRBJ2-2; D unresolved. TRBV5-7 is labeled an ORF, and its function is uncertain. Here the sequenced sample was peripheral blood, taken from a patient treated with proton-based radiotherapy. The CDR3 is CASSELVNTGELFF. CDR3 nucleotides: TGTGCCAGCAGCGAGCTTGTTAACACCGGGGAGCTGTTTTTT.